The 19 T cell receptor beta chains reported below all come from one sample, sequenced in a study of technical replicates of blood from a handful of donors. Clones were sequenced by immunoSEQ multiplex PCR, and TCRdb holds only the in-frame ones, with some missing. The sample lists tens of thousands of clones; under 95% were seen once. Material: T cells isolated from PBMCs. The receptors originated from a human donor in good health.

This clone has just one count. The V call is TRBV7-9, the J call TRBJ1-4; D is unclear. The V end lost 4 bases, the J end lost 5 bases, and 5 bases lay between the germline ends. The CDR3 has 12 amino acids. Per the germline V gene, CDR1 is SEHNR and CDR2 is FQNEAQ (reference sequence). The CDR3 nucleotides read TGTGCCAGCAGCTCGACAAATGAAAAACTGTTTTTT. Translating it yields CASSSTNEKLFF.

The V call is TRBV2, the J call TRBJ1-1; 9 positions agree with TRBD1. After removal of 6 bases from V and 0 bases from J, the junction contained 20 bases not matched to a gene. This CDR3 has 20 amino acids. Germline V gene sequence: CDR1 SNHLY, CDR2 FYNNEI. CDR3 residues: CASRSGRPVRTGAMNTEAFF. The CDR3, as DNA: TGTGCCAGCAGGTCTGGGCGTCCAGTCCGGACAGGGGCCATGAACACTGAAGCTTTCTTT. The entire variable domain, with the rest obtained from reference TRBV2 and TRBJ1-1, is as follows: EPEVTQTPSHQVTQMGQEVILRCVPISNHLYFYWYRQILGQKVEFLVSFYNNEISEKSEIFDDQFSVERPDGSNFTLKIRSTKLEDSAMYFCASRSGRPVRTGAMNTEAFFGQGTRLTVV.

The rearrangement links TRBV27 to TRBJ2-1; the D gene is possibly TRBD1 (5 bases). V was clipped by 5 bases and J by 9 bases, with 11 bases between them. Germline CDR1 MNHEY, CDR2 SMNVEV (reference sequence). The CDR3 contains 12 residues. CDR3: CASSPQVPEQFF. The CDR3, as DNA: TGTGCCAGCAGTCCACAGGTTCCTGAGCAGTTCTTC.

This chain links TRBV19 with TRBJ2-7; no clear D gene. CDR3 length: 13 amino acids. Germline V gives CDR1 LNHDA, CDR2 SQIVND (reference sequence). Deletions cut 1 base from V and 0 bases from J, with 4 bases between. The CDR3 reads CASSIASSYEQYF. The CDR3 coding sequence is TGTGCCAGTAGTATAGCCAGCTCCTACGAGCAGTACTTC.

The J gene is TRBJ2-5, the V gene TRBV2; TRBD2 matches at 7 bases. The CDR3 length is 19 residues. The V segment lost 0 bases and the J segment 2 bases; nucleotides outside the gene matches: 15. Germline V lookup: CDR1 SNHLY, CDR2 FYNNEI. Here the CDR3 DNA reads TGTGCCAGCAGTGAAGCAGGGCTAGCGGCCGACCAACATCAAGAGACCCAGTACTTC. Protein product: CASSEAGLAADQHQETQYF. Looking up the rest from reference TRBV2 and TRBJ2-5 gives the full variable domain: EPEVTQTPSHQVTQMGQEVILRCVPISNHLYFYWYRQILGQKVEFLVSFYNNEISEKSEIFDDQFSVERPDGSNFTLKIRSTKLEDSAMYFCASSEAGLAADQHQETQYFGPGTRLLVL.

This chain uses TRBV19 with TRBJ1-1, with TRBD1 matching 9 bases. The CDR3 extends over 14 amino acids. J was trimmed by 3 bases and V by 6 bases; bases with no gene match: 5. The germline V gene has CDR1 LNHDA and CDR2 SQIVND (reference sequence). CDR3 DNA sequence: TGTGCCAGTAGAGGACAGGGGTGGGACACTGAAGCTTTCTTT. This codes for CASRGQGWDTEAFF.

As DNA, the CDR3 is TGTGCCAGCAGCTTAGCGAAGACTAGCGGGGTTGGGTACACAGATACGCAGTATTTT. Its protein is CASSLAKTSGVGYTDTQYF. V and J are TRBV11-1 and TRBJ2-3; TRBD2 aligns across 11 bases. V was clipped by 0 bases and J by 2 bases; unmatched bases: 10. The CDR3 extends over 19 amino acids. CDR1 SGHAT and CDR2 FQDESV come from the germline V gene (reference sequence).

The chain recombines TRBV7-9 with TRBJ2-1; a possible D gene is TRBD1 (5 bases). V was trimmed by 5 bases and J by 0 bases, leaving 14 bases between them. CDR1 is SEHNR and CDR2 is FQNEAQ in the germline V gene (reference sequence). CDR3 length equals 16 residues. The CDR3 sequence is CASSMTETGSYNEQFF. CDR3 nucleotide sequence: TGTGCCAGCAGCATGACAGAAACTGGCTCCTACAATGAGCAGTTCTTC.

V usage is TRBV11-3 and J usage is TRBJ1-1; TRBD1 is a possible D gene (6 bases). The germline CDR1 and CDR2 sequences are SGHNT and YENEEA. There are 14 residues in the CDR3. Trimming removed 2 bases from V and 1 base from J, with 8 bases in between. CDR3: CASSLRTENTEAFF. CDR3 bases: TGTGCCAGCAGCTTAAGGACAGAGAACACTGAAGCTTTCTTT.

The V gene is TRBV9, the J gene TRBJ2-6, with D maybe TRBD2 (5 bases). CDR3 size: 16 residues. Germline V gene sequence: CDR1 SGDLS, CDR2 YYNGEE. With 4 bases removed from V and 4 bases from J, the gap between germline ends came to 15 bases. The CDR3 protein is CASSSGGLTGANVLTF. The DNA for the CDR3 is TGTGCCAGCAGCAGTGGCGGACTCACGGGGGCCAACGTCCTGACTTTC.

The V call is TRBV28, the J call TRBJ2-7; D is possibly TRBD2 (6 bases). V lost 5 bases and J 4 bases, leaving 12 bases between the germline ends. Germline values: CDR1 MDHEN, CDR2 SYDVKM. This CDR3 spans 13 amino acids. This CDR3 is CASSAWGEYEQYF. In nucleotides, the CDR3 is TGTGCCAGCAGTGCCTGGGGGGAATACGAGCAGTACTTC.

The genes are TRBV5-4 and TRBJ2-3, with TRBD1 matching 7 bases. This CDR3 region has 14 residues. Germline CDR1 and CDR2: SGHNT and YYREEE (reference sequence). V gave up 1 base and J gave up 6 bases; unmatched junction bases: 5. The CDR3 DNA reads TGTGCCAGCAGCTTGAAGGGGGCTGAGGATACGCAGTATTTT. It yields the protein CASSLKGAEDTQYF.

The J gene is TRBJ2-1, the V gene TRBV5-4; 12 bases match TRBD2. The CDR3 is 17 amino acids. CDR1 and CDR2 (germline): SGHNT, YYREEE (reference sequence). V dropped 4 bases and J dropped 7; count of bases not matched to a gene: 12. CDR3 sequence: CASSPRASGGEANEQFF. DNA of the CDR3: TGTGCCAGCAGCCCGAGGGCTAGCGGGGGGGAGGCAAATGAGCAGTTCTTC.

The chain employs TRBV28 and TRBJ1-2; D gene uncertain. Germline CDR1 reads MDHEN; CDR2 reads SYDVKM. The V gene lost 2 bases and the J gene lost 3 bases, with 10 bases spanning the gap. This CDR3 is built from 14 residues. The DNA of the CDR3 is TGTGCCAGCAGTTTAGGCCGTTCCGACTATGGCTACACCTTC. Its translation is CASSLGRSDYGYTF.

The rearrangement links TRBV27 to TRBJ1-3; the match to TRBD1 covers 8 bases. Germline loops: CDR1 MNHEY, CDR2 SMNVEV (reference sequence). The CDR3 runs 17 residues. J was trimmed by 0 bases and V by 6 bases; bases with no gene match: 10. Written as DNA, the CDR3 is TGTGCCAGCAGATCAATGGGGGACAGGAGCTCTGGAAACACCATATATTTT. As protein: CASRSMGDRSSGNTIYF.

The chain is built from TRBV5-4 and TRBJ1-2, with 7 bases lining up with TRBD1. The J segment lost 2 bases and the V segment lost 0 bases, leaving 4 bases of the junction unmatched. Germline V CDR1 and CDR2: SGHNT, YYREEE (reference sequence). The CDR3 has 15 amino acids. DNA of the CDR3: TGTGCCAGCAGCTTGGGGGCAGGGGGGAACTATGGCTACACCTTC. Protein: CASSLGAGGNYGYTF.

This chain connects TRBV7-9 to TRBJ1-5, with 7 nucleotides matching TRBD1. This CDR3 has 15 residues. Germline CDR1 and CDR2: SEHNR and FQNEAQ (reference sequence). V lost 1 base, J lost 5 bases, and 5 bases stayed unmatched. Written as DNA, the CDR3 is TGTGCCAGCAGCTTAGGGACAGGCCAATATCAGCCCCAGCATTTT. Translated, it gives CASSLGTGQYQPQHF.

The CDR3 reads CASSFLSSGSHEQYF. The CDR3 region has the DNA TGTGCCAGCAGCTTTTTATCTAGCGGGAGCCACGAGCAGTACTTC. V is TRBV7-9 and J is TRBJ2-7; 10 bases are a match to TRBD2. From germline, CDR1 is SEHNR and CDR2 FQNEAQ (reference sequence). J gave up 5 bases and V 3 bases, and 7 bases lay outside the gene matches. CDR3 length: 15 amino acids.

The chain carries TRBV4-1 and TRBJ2-7; weak D call: TRBD1 (6 bases). The germline V gene encodes CDR1 MGHRA and CDR2 YSYEKL. The germline V and J ends were trimmed by 1 base and 2 bases, with 15 bases remaining between them. The CDR3 length is 16 residues. CDR3 region: CASSQGNRDKTYEQYF. For the CDR3, the DNA is TGCGCCAGCAGCCAAGGCAACCGGGACAAAACCTACGAGCAGTACTTC.